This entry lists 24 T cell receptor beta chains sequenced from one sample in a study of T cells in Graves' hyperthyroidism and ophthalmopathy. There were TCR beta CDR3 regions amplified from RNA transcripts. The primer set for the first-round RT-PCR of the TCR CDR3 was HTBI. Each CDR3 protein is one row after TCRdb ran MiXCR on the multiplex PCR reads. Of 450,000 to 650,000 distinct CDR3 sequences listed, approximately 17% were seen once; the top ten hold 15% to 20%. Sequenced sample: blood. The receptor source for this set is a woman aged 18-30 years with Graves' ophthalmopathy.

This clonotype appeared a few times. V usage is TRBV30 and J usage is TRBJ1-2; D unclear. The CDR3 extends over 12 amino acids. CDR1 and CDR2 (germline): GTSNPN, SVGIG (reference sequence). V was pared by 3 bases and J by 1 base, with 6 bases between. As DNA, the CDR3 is TGTGCCTGGAGGGGCAATAACTATGGCTACACCTTC. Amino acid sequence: CAWRGNNYGYTF.

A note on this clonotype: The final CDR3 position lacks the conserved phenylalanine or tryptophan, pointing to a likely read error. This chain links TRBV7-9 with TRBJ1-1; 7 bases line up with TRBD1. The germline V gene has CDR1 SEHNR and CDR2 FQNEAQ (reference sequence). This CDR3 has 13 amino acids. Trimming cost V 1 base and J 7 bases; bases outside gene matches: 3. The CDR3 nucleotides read TGTGCCAGCAGCTTAGAGGGGGCAGGTGAAGCTTTCCTT. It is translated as CASSLEGAGEAFL.

The CDR3 nucleotides read TGTGCCAGCCGGGACCCCGGGAACTATGGCTACACCTTC. It yields the protein CASRDPGNYGYTF. The genes are TRBV27 and TRBJ1-2; TRBD1 might be the D (5 bases). Germline V lookup: CDR1 MNHEY, CDR2 SMNVEV (reference sequence). The V gene lost 8 bases and the J gene lost 2 bases, with 12 bases spanning the gap. This CDR3 has 13 residues.

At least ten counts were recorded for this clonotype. CDR3 nucleotide sequence: TGTGCCAGCAGTTACGAACCGGGACAAAATAATGAGCAGTTCTTC. Its translation is CASSYEPGQNNEQFF. This chain connects TRBV27 to TRBJ2-1; D perhaps matches TRBD1 (6 bases). V lost 4 bases to trimming and J lost 7 bases, with 17 bases between them. Germline V CDR1 and CDR2: MNHEY, SMNVEV (reference sequence). The CDR3 covers 15 residues.

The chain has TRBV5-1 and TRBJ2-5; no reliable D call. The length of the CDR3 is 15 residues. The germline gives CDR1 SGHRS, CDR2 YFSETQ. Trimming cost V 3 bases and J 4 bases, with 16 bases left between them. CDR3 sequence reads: CASSWSLGKGETQYF. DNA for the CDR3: TGCGCCAGCAGCTGGTCCCTAGGGAAAGGAGAGACCCAGTACTTC. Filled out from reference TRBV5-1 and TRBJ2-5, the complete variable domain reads KAGVTQTPRYLIKTRGQQVTLSCSPISGHRSVSWYQQTPGQGLQFLFEYFSETQRNKGNFPGRFSGRQFSNSRSEMNVSTLELGDSALYLCASSWSLGKGETQYFGPGTRLLVL.

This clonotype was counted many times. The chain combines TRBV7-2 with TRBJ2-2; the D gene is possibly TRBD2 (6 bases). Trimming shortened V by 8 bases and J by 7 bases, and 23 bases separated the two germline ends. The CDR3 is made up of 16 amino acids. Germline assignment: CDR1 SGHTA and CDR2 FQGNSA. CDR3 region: CASRLDRGNYGGELFF. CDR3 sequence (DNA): TGTGCCAGCCGTCTAGACCGCGGGAATTACGGCGGGGAGCTGTTTTTT.

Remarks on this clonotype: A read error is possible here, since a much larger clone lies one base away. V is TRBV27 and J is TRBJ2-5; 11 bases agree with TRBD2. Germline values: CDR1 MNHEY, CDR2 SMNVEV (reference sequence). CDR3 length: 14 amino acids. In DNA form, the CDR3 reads TGTGCCAGCAGGCGACTAGCGGGACAAGAGGCCCAGTACTTC. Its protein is CASRRLAGQEAQYF.

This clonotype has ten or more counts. In nucleotides, the CDR3 is TGTGCCAGCAGCCGGCCCAGGTTAGGGGGGACTGAAGCTTTCTTT. This encodes CASSRPRLGGTEAFF. V is TRBV12-3 or TRBV12-4 and J is TRBJ1-1, with a possible D match to TRBD1 (6 bases). The CDR3 loop spans 15 amino acids. Trimming pared 6 bases from V and 5 bases from J, leaving 19 bases between.

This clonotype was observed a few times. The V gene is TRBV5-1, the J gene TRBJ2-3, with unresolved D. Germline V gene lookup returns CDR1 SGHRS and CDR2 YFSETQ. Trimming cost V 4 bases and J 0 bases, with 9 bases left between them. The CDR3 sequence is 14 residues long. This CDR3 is CASSLAWSTDTQYF. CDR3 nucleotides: TGCGCCAGCAGCCTGGCGTGGAGCACAGATACGCAGTATTTT.

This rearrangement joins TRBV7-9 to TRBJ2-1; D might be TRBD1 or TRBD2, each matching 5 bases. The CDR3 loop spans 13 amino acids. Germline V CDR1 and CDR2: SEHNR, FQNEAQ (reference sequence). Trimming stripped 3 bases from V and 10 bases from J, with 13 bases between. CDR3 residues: CASSFSLGGEQFF. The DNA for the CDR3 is TGTGCCAGCAGCTTTTCTCTTGGGGGAGAGCAGTTCTTC.

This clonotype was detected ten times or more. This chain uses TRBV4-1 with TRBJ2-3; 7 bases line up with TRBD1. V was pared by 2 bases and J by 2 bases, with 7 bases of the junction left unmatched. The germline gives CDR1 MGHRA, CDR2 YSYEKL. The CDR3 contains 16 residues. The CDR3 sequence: CASSQSKGGNTDTQYF. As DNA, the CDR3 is TGCGCCAGCAGCCAATCAAAAGGGGGCAACACAGATACGCAGTATTTT.

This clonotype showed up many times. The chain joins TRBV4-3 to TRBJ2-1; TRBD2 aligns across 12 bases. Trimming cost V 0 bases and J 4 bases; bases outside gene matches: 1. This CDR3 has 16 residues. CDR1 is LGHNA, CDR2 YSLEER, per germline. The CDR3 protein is CASSQDGTSGYNEQFF. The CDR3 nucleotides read TGCGCCAGCAGCCAAGACGGGACTAGCGGGTACAATGAGCAGTTCTTC.

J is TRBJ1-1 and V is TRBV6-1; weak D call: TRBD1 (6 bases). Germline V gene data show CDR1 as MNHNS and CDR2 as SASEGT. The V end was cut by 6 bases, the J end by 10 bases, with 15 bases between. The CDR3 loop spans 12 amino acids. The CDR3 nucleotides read TGTGCCAGCAGCCCTAGGACAGTGGCAGCTTTCTTT. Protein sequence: CASSPRTVAAFF.

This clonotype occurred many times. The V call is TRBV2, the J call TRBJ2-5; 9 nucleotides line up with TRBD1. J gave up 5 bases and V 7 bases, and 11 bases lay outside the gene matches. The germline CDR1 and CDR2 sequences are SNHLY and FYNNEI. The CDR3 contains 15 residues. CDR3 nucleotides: TGTGCCAGCACCCGTACGGGACAGGGAGGCGAGACCCAGTACTTC. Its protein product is CASTRTGQGGETQYF.

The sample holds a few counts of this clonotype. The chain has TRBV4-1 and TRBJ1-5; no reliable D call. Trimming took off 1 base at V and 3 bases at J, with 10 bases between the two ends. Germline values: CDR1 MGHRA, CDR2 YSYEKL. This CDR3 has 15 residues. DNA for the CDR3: TGCGCCAGCAGCCAAGGCAGCGGTATCAATCAGCCCCAGCATTTT. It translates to CASSQGSGINQPQHF.

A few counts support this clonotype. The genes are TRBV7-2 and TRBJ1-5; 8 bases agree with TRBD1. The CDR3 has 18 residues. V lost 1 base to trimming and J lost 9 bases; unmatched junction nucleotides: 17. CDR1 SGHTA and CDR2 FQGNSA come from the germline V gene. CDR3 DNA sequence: TGTGCCAGCAGCTTAGTAATGGGGATCCGGGACAGGCTCGGGCCCCAGCATTTT. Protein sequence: CASSLVMGIRDRLGPQHF.

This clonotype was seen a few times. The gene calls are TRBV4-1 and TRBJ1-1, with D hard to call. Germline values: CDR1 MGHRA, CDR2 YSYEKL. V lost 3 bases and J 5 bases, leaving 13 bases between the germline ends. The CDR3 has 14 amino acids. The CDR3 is CASSHRNRRTEAFF. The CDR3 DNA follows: TGCGCCAGCAGCCATAGAAACAGACGGACTGAAGCTTTCTTT.

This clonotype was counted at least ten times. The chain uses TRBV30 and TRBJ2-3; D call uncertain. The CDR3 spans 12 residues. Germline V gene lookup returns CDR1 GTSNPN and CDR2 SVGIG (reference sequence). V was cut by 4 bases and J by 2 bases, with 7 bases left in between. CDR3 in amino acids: CAWIKDTDTQYF. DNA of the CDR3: TGTGCCTGGATAAAAGACACAGATACGCAGTATTTT.

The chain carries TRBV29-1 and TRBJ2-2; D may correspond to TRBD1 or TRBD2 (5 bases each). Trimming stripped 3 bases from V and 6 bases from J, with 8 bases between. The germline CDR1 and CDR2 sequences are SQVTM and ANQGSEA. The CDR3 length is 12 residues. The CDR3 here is CSVDGGSGELFF. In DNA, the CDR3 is TGCAGCGTTGATGGGGGATCCGGGGAGCTGTTTTTT.

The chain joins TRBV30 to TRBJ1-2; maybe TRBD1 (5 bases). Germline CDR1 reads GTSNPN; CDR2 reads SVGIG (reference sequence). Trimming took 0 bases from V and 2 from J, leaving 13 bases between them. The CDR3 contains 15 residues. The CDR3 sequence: CAWSVRSAGNYGYTF. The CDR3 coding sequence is TGTGCCTGGAGTGTACGGTCGGCAGGGAACTATGGCTACACCTTC.

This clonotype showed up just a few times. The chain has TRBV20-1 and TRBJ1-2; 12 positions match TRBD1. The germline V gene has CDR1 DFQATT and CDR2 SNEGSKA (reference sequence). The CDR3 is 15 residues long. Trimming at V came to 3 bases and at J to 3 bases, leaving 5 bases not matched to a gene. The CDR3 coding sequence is TGCAGTGCTAGGACCGGGACAGGGGGCGACTATGGCTACACCTTC. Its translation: CSARTGTGGDYGYTF.

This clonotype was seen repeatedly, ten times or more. The CDR3 loop is CASVKNTEAFF. CDR3 DNA: TGTGCCAGCGTTAAGAACACTGAAGCTTTCTTT. The chain couples TRBV11-2 to TRBJ1-1; D is unresolved. From germline, CDR1 is SGHAT and CDR2 FQNNGV. The CDR3 has 11 amino acids. The V end lost 8 bases, the J end lost 1 base, and 5 bases lay between the germline ends.

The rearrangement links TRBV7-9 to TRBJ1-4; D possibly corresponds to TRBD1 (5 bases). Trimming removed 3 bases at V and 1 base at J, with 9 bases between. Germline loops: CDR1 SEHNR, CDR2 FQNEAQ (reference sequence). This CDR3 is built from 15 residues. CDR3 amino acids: CASSFLGETNEKLFF. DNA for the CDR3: TGTGCCAGCAGCTTTTTGGGGGAAACTAATGAAAAACTGTTTTTT.

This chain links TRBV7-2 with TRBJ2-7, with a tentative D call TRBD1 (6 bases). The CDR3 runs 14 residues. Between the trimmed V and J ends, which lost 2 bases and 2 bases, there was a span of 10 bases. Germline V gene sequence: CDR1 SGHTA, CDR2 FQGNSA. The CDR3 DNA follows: TGTGCCAGCAGCTTACAAGACAGGCCCTACGAGCAGTACTTC. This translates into CASSLQDRPYEQYF.